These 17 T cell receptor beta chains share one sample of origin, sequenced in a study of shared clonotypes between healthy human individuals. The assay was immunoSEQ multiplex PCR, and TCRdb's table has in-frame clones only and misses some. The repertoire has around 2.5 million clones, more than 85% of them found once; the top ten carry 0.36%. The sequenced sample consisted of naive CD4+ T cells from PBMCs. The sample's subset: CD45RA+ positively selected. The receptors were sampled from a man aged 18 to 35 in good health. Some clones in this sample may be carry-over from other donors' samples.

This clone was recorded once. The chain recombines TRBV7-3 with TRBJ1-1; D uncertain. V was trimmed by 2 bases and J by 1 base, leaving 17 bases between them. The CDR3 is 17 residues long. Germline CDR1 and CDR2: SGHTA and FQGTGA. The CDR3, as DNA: TGTGCCAGCAGCTTACGGCCCCCGACCGCGGCGAACACTGAAGCTTTCTTT. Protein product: CASSLRPPTAANTEAFF.

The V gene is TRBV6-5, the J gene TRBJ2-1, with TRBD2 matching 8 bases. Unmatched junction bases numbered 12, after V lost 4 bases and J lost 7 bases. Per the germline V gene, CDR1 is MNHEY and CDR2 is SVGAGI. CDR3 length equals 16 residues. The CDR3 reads CASSFSGGAGGNEQFF. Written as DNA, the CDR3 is TGTGCCAGCAGTTTCAGCGGAGGGGCGGGAGGAAATGAGCAGTTCTTC.

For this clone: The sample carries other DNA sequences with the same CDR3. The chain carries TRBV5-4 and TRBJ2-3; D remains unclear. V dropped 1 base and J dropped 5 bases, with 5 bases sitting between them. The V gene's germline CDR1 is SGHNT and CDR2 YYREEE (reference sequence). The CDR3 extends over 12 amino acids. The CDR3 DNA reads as TGTGCCAGCAGCTTGTCCAGAGATACGCAGTATTTT. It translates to CASSLSRDTQYF.

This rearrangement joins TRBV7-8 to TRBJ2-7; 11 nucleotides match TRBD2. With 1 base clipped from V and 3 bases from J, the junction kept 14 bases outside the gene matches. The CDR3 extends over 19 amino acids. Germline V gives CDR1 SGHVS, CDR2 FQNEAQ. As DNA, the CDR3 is TGTGCCAGCAGCTTAGACCGACCGAAGACTAGCGGGAAGATCTACGAGCAGTACTTC. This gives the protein CASSLDRPKTSGKIYEQYF.

The CDR3 region is CASSPDRGEQYF. The DNA of the CDR3 is TGTGCCAGCAGCCCGGACCGGGGCGAGCAGTACTTC. This chain links TRBV7-8 with TRBJ2-7; D is perhaps TRBD2 (5 bases). Germline CDR1 and CDR2: SGHVS and FQNEAQ. The CDR3 consists of 12 residues. The V gene lost 5 bases and the J gene lost 6 bases, with 11 bases spanning the gap.

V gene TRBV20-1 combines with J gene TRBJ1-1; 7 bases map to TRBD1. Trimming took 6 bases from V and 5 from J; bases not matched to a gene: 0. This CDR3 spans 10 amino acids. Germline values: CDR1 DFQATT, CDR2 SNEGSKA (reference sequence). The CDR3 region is CSAGQTEAFF. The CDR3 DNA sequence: TGCAGTGCGGGACAGACTGAAGCTTTCTTT.

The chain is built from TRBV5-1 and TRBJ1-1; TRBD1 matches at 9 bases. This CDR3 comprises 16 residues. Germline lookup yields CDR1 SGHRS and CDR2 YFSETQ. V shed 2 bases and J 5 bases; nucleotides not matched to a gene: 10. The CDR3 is CASSFGGQGRGTEAFF. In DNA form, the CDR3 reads TGCGCCAGCAGCTTTGGCGGACAGGGGCGCGGAACTGAAGCTTTCTTT. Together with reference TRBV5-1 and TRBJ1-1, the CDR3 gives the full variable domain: KAGVTQTPRYLIKTRGQQVTLSCSPISGHRSVSWYQQTPGQGLQFLFEYFSETQRNKGNFPGRFSGRQFSNSRSEMNVSTLELGDSALYLCASSFGGQGRGTEAFFGQGTRLTVV.

The CDR3 DNA sequence: TGTGCCAGCGGAGGATGGGCTAAAGTGGTCACCGGGGAGCTGTTTTTT. It encodes CASGGWAKVVTGELFF. The J gene is TRBJ2-2, the V gene TRBV27; weak D call: TRBD2 (5 bases). Looked up from germline, CDR1 is MNHEY and CDR2 is SMNVEV (reference sequence). The CDR3 totals 16 residues. Trimming removed 8 bases at V and 4 bases at J, with 20 bases between.

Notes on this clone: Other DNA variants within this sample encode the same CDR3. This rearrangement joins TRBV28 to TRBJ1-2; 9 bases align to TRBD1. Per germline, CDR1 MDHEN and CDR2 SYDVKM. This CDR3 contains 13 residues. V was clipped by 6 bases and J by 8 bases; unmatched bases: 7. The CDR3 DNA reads TGTGCCAGCAGCCCGGGACAGGGAGGGGGCTACACCTTC. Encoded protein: CASSPGQGGGYTF.

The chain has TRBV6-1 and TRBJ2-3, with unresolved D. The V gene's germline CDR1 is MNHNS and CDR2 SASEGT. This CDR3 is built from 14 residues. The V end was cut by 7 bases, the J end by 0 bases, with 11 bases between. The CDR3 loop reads CASMRTRSTDTQYF. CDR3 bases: TGTGCCAGCATGAGGACGAGAAGCACAGATACGCAGTATTTT.

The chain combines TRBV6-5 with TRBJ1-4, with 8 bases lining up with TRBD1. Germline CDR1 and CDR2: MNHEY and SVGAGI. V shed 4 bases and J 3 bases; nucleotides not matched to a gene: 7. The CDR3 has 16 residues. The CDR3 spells CASSFLPGQANEKLFF. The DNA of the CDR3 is TGTGCCAGCAGTTTCCTGCCGGGACAGGCTAATGAAAAACTGTTTTTT.

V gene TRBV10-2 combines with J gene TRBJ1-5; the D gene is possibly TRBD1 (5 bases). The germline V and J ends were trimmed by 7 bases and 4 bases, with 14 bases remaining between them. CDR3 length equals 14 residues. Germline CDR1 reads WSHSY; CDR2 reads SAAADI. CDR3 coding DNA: TGCGCCAGCATGAGCGGTCGGGGGAATCAGCCCCAGCATTTT. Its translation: CASMSGRGNQPQHF.

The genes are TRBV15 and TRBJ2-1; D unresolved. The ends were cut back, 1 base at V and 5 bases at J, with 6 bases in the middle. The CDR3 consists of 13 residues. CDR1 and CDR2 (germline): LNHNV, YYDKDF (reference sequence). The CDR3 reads CATSRARHNEQFF. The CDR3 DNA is TGTGCCACCAGCAGAGCCAGACACAATGAGCAGTTCTTC.

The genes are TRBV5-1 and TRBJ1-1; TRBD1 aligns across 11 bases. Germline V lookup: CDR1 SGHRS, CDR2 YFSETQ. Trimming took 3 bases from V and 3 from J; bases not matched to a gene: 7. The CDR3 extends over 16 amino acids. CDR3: CASSWTGGARDTEAFF. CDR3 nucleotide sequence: TGCGCCAGCAGCTGGACAGGGGGCGCGCGGGACACTGAAGCTTTCTTT.

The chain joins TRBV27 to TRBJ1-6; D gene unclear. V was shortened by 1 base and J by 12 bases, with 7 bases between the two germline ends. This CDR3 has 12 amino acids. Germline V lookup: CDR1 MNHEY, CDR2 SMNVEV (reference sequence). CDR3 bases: TGTGCCAGCAGTTTATACCCGGGACCCCTCCACTTT. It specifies CASSLYPGPLHF.

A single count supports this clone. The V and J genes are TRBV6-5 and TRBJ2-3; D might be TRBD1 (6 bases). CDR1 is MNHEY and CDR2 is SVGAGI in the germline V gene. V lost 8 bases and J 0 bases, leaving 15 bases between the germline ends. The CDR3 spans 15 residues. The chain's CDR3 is CASPPGHSSTDTQYF. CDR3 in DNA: TGTGCCAGCCCCCCGGGACACTCTAGCACAGATACGCAGTATTTT.

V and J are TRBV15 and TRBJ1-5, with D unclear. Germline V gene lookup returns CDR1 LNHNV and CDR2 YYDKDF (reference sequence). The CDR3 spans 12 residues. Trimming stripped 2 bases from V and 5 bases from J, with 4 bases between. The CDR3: CATSRTYQPQHF. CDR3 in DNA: TGTGCCACCAGCAGAACGTATCAGCCCCAGCATTTT. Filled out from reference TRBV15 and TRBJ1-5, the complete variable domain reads DAMVIQNPRYQVTQFGKPVTLSCSQTLNHNVMYWYQQKSSQAPKLLFHYYDKDFNNEADTPDNFQSRRPNTSFCFLDIRSPGLGDTAMYLCATSRTYQPQHFGDGTRLSIL.